The clone carrying this T cell receptor (beta chain) showed up just a few times. These data belong to a study of metastatic and nonmetastatic thyroid tumors. Study at large: Samples came from malignant and benign thyroid patients, and repertoires were compared across blood and tumor or nodule tissue.

TCRdb re-processed the PCR reads through MiXCR. The table has about 59,000 clones, more than 25% seen once. Not a single patient had been given any form of treatment at any point before undergoing thyroid surgery. Material: blood. The receptor was isolated from a female donor with papillary thyroid cancer or a benign thyroid nodule (not recorded which). Some clones in this sample may be carry-over from other donors' samples.

The CDR3 sequence is CASSLGTGVGAFF. The CDR3 DNA sequence: TGCGCCAGCAGCTTGGGGACAGGGGTGGGAGCTTTCTTT. This rearrangement joins TRBV5-1 to TRBJ1-1; TRBD1 matches at 9 bases. CDR3 size: 13 residues. After removal of 0 bases from V and 10 bases from J, the junction contained 4 bases not matched to a gene. In germline, CDR1 is SGHRS, CDR2 YFSETQ.